This paragraph covers one TCR beta chain sequence. Time point given: newly diagnosed GD, antithyroid drugs for less than 3 months. Preparation of the TCR library used RNA extracted from PBMCs. The patients were drawn from one endocrinology department in Xi'an, China. Looked up from germline, CDR1 is MNHEY and CDR2 is SMNVEV (reference sequence). The CDR3 contains 16 residues. Trimming removed 2 bases at V and 2 bases at J, with 14 bases between. These data originate in a study of regulatory T cells in long-lasting Graves disease. CDR3-region Arm-PCR and iRepertoire HTBI primers produced the TCR beta libraries. Original analysis: The study identified 60 to 65 TRBV and 14 to 15 TRBJ segments across samples. TCRdb fed the multiplex PCR reads into MiXCR, producing one record per CDR3 protein. These V and J calls rely on TCRdb rather than the paper's analysis. The table includes around 470,000 distinct CDR3 sequences, 14% detected once.

The same data also went into a second study, on T cells in Graves' hyperthyroidism and ophthalmopathy.

Here the sequenced sample was peripheral blood mononuclear cells (PBMCs), taken at new diagnosis, from a patient treated with antithyroid drugs. This sequence was found in a woman aged 45-60 years with Graves disease. This chain links TRBV27 with TRBJ2-3; D not certain. The CDR3 bases are TGTGCCAGCAGTTTACTGGGGTCCTCGCCCACAGATACGCAGTATTTT. Amino acid sequence: CASSLLGSSPTDTQYF.